The entry that follows covers one TCR beta chain sequence. The target antigen is unknown. Clones were sequenced by immunoSEQ multiplex PCR, and TCRdb holds only the in-frame ones, with some missing. Altogether 30,000 or so clones are present, about 80% being singletons, with the ten largest covering roughly 6.3%. This sample stems from a study of Siglec-9 on CD8 T cells in melanoma. Study conclusions and caveats: Siglec-9 reportedly marks and regulates an effector memory CD8+ T-cell subset apparently accumulating in melanoma tumors.

The CDR3 is 17 amino acids. Germline lookup yields CDR1 LGHNT and CDR2 FRNRAP. V was trimmed by 2 bases and J by 2 bases, leaving 16 bases between them. The rearrangement links TRBV12-5 to TRBJ1-3, with TRBD1 as a possible D gene (6 bases). Sequencing was performed on Siglec-9- CD8+ T cells sorted from blood. This TCR came from a human donor in good health. This chain's CDR3 is CASGLRGGGSAGNTIYF. The CDR3 region has the DNA TGTGCTAGTGGTTTGAGGGGAGGGGGGAGCGCTGGAAACACCATATATTTT.